Each of the 27 T cell receptor beta chains below was sequenced from the same sample in a study of blood T cell repertoires in COVID-19. Here immunoSEQ multiplex PCR was the method, and the copy in TCRdb shows in-frame clones only, minus some. The table shows 65,000 to 80,000 clones, with roughly nine tenths occurring only once. Sequenced input: peripheral blood. These receptors originate from a human donor in a cohort sampled during active COVID-19.

The sample holds one count of this clone. The CDR3 protein is CASSFKEGLTEAFF. The CDR3 DNA reads TGTGCCAGCAGTTTTAAAGAAGGACTCACTGAAGCTTTCTTT. This sequence joins TRBV27 and TRBJ1-1; D ambiguous. There are 14 residues in the CDR3. Germline V gene data show CDR1 as MNHEY and CDR2 as SMNVEV (reference sequence). V was cut by 3 bases and J by 4 bases, with 12 bases left in between.

The V call is TRBV6-6, the J call TRBJ2-7, with 12 bases aligning to TRBD2. CDR1 is MNHNY and CDR2 is SVGAGI in the germline V gene (reference sequence). V gave up 6 bases and J gave up 3 bases; unmatched junction bases: 24. The CDR3 contains 21 residues. CDR3 in amino acids: CASSTHPTPRLAGVGCYEQYF. CDR3 bases: TGTGCCAGCAGCACCCACCCAACCCCGAGACTAGCGGGAGTGGGATGCTACGAGCAGTACTTC.

The chain employs TRBV28 and TRBJ2-7; TRBD2 might be the D (6 bases). The CDR3 is 15 residues long. Between the trimmed V and J ends, which lost 7 bases and 4 bases, there was a span of 20 bases. Germline loops: CDR1 MDHEN, CDR2 SYDVKM. CDR3 residues: CASIPTGRIAYEQYF. The CDR3 DNA follows: TGTGCCAGCATTCCGACCGGGAGAATAGCGTACGAGCAGTACTTC. Complete variable domain (other parts from reference TRBV28 and TRBJ2-7): DVKVTQSSRYLVKRTGEKVFLECVQDMDHENMFWYRQDPGLGLRLIYFSYDVKMKEKGDIPEGYSVSREKKERFSLILESASTNQTSMYLCASIPTGRIAYEQYFGPGTRLTVT.

The chain employs TRBV9 and TRBJ1-2; weak D call: TRBD1 (6 bases). The CDR3 runs 14 residues. V shed 0 bases and J shed 8 bases, with 14 bases lying between them. CDR1 SGDLS and CDR2 YYNGEE come from the germline V gene. The CDR3 bases are TGTGCCAGCAGCGTAGAGTCGGGGGGCGGAGGCTACACCTTC. Translation gives CASSVESGGGGYTF. Variable domain in full (rest from reference TRBV9 and TRBJ1-2): DSGVTQTPKHLITATGQRVTLRCSPRSGDLSVYWYQQSLDQGLQFLIQYYNGEERAKGNILERFSAQQFPDLHSELNLSSLELGDSALYFCASSVESGGGGYTFGSGTRLTVV.

This rearrangement joins TRBV7-3 to TRBJ2-3; 10 nucleotides agree with TRBD2. Germline V gives CDR1 SGHTA, CDR2 FQGTGA. This CDR3 comprises 14 residues. Unmatched junction bases numbered 8, after V lost 8 bases and J lost 6 bases. The CDR3 DNA reads TGTGCCAGCGCGAGCGGGAGGGCAAGCGATACGCAGTATTTT. The encoded protein is CASASGRASDTQYF.

V is TRBV2 and J is TRBJ2-4; 7 bases are a match to TRBD2. This CDR3 is built from 15 residues. Germline-derived CDR1 and CDR2 are SNHLY and FYNNEI. J lost 0 bases, V lost 4 bases, and 3 bases had no gene match. The CDR3 DNA sequence: TGTGCCAGCAGTGCCCTAGCGGTAGCCAAAAACATTCAGTACTTC. It specifies CASSALAVAKNIQYF.

The chain recombines TRBV4-2 with TRBJ2-5, with 14 nucleotides matching TRBD2. Germline CDR1 is LGHNA and CDR2 is YNFKEQ. The CDR3 length is 17 residues. The V gene end was trimmed by 5 bases and the J gene end by 5 bases; junction bases not matched to a gene: 10. Here the CDR3 reads CASSFGTSGSPGETQYF. In DNA, the CDR3 is TGTGCCAGCAGCTTCGGGACTAGCGGGAGCCCCGGGGAGACCCAGTACTTC.

The chain couples TRBV7-2 to TRBJ2-5, with D maybe TRBD1 (6 bases). Trimming left V 5 bases short and J 0 bases short, with 10 bases between. The CDR3 totals 14 residues. Germline values: CDR1 SGHTA, CDR2 FQGNSA. CDR3 in DNA: TGTGCCAGCAGCCGCGACAGGTACCAAGAGACCCAGTACTTC. Translated, it gives CASSRDRYQETQYF.

This sequence joins TRBV24-1 and TRBJ1-5, with unresolved D. The germline V and J ends were trimmed by 6 bases and 0 bases, with 2 bases remaining between them. The germline gives CDR1 KGHDR, CDR2 SFDVKD. The CDR3 is made up of 12 amino acids. CDR3 region: CATSYSNQPQHF. Here the CDR3 DNA reads TGTGCCACCAGTTATAGCAATCAGCCCCAGCATTTT.

This clone was seen only a few times. The rearrangement joins TRBV6-6 to TRBJ2-5; perhaps TRBD2 as D (5 bases). The germline CDR1 and CDR2 sequences are MNHNY and SVGAGI (reference sequence). The CDR3 runs 14 residues. V lost 5 bases to trimming and J lost 4 bases, with 14 bases between them. The CDR3 DNA reads TGTGCCAGCAGTGCGGGTCCTAAGGTAGAGACCCAGTACTTC. Its protein is CASSAGPKVETQYF.

This clone was detected only a few times. This chain uses TRBV30 with TRBJ2-2; 8 bases map to TRBD1. The CDR3 has 15 amino acids. The trim removed 5 bases at V and 3 bases at J, leaving 8 bases unmatched. The germline gives CDR1 GTSNPN, CDR2 SVGIG (reference sequence). The chain's CDR3 is CAWSRQGADTGELFF. CDR3 sequence (DNA): TGTGCCTGGTCAAGGCAGGGGGCTGACACCGGGGAGCTGTTTTTT.

V and J are TRBV7-9 and TRBJ1-4; maybe TRBD1 (5 bases). CDR3 length equals 16 residues. Trimming took off 5 bases at V and 8 bases at J, with 21 bases between the two ends. CDR1 and CDR2 (germline): SEHNR, FQNEAQ (reference sequence). The CDR3 sequence: CASSARDSRGGEKLFF. The CDR3 nucleotides read TGTGCCAGCAGCGCCCGGGACTCCAGAGGAGGGGAAAAACTGTTTTTT.

The chain couples TRBV6-1 to TRBJ2-1; TRBD2 aligns across 8 bases. Germline V gene data show CDR1 as MNHNS and CDR2 as SASEGT. V trimming: 2 bases; J trimming: 9 bases; junction bases outside the gene matches: 9. The CDR3 contains 15 residues. The CDR3 loop is CASSEISGSLGEQFF. The CDR3 DNA follows: TGTGCCAGCAGTGAAATAAGCGGGAGCCTGGGTGAGCAGTTCTTC.

The chain joins TRBV10-3 to TRBJ2-7; D call uncertain. Trimming took off 0 bases at V and 2 bases at J, with 20 bases between the two ends. Germline V gene lookup returns CDR1 ENHRY and CDR2 SYGVKD. CDR3 length: 18 amino acids. The CDR3 here is CAISESKQQIQFTYEQYF. The CDR3 DNA reads as TGTGCCATCAGTGAGTCAAAACAACAGATTCAATTTACCTACGAGCAGTACTTC.

This rearrangement joins TRBV4-3 to TRBJ1-1; D perhaps matches TRBD1 (6 bases). Between the trimmed V and J ends, which lost 3 bases and 8 bases, there was a span of 16 bases. Per the germline V gene, CDR1 is LGHNA and CDR2 is YSLEER. This CDR3 spans 14 amino acids. In nucleotides, the CDR3 is TGCGCCAGCAGCCAGGAAGGAGTGGACAGCGAAGCTTTCTTT. It specifies CASSQEGVDSEAFF.

V is TRBV3-1 (or the pseudogene TRBV3-2) and J is TRBJ2-7, with 9 bases fitting TRBD2. Germline V lookup: CDR1 LGHDT, CDR2 YNNKEL (reference sequence). V gave up 4 bases and J gave up 4 bases; unmatched junction bases: 5. This CDR3 comprises 14 residues. This CDR3 is CASSLAGDGYEQYF. CDR3 nucleotide sequence: TGTGCCAGCAGCCTAGCGGGAGATGGGTACGAGCAGTACTTC.

The CDR3 sequence is CAWSPRGDIQYF. CDR3 in DNA: TGTGCCTGGAGCCCCCGGGGGGACATTCAGTACTTC. The chain has TRBV30 and TRBJ2-4, with 7 bases aligning to TRBD2. CDR1 GTSNPN and CDR2 SVGIG come from the germline V gene (reference sequence). V lost 3 bases to trimming and J lost 8 bases; unmatched junction nucleotides: 4. CDR3 length: 12 residues.

The chain employs TRBV11-2 and TRBJ2-7; D remains unclear. This CDR3 contains 13 residues. Germline V gene lookup returns CDR1 SGHAT and CDR2 FQNNGV. Trimming removed 0 bases from V and 5 bases from J, with 8 bases in between. CDR3 sequence (DNA): TGTGCCAGCAGCTTAGATAGGAGCCACGAGCAGTACTTC. This translates into CASSLDRSHEQYF. Using reference TRBV11-2 and TRBJ2-7 for the parts outside the CDR3, the full variable domain is EAGVAQSPRYKIIEKRQSVAFWCNPISGHATLYWYQQILGQGPKLLIQFQNNGVVDDSQLPKDRFSAERLKGVDSTLKIQPAKLEDSAVYLCASSLDRSHEQYFGPGTRLTVT.

As for this clone: Germline and junction disagree at one end, which may indicate a read error. The V call is TRBV7-7, the J call TRBJ2-2; D is unresolved. CDR3 length: 15 residues. CDR1 and CDR2 (germline): SSHAT, FNYEAQ (reference sequence). The CDR3 sequence is CASSLASGGGGELFF. CDR3 DNA sequence: TGTGCTAGCAGCTTAGCCTCCGGCGGTGGCGGGGAGCTGTTTTTT.

This chain uses TRBV7-2 with TRBJ2-3; 13 bases line up with TRBD2. CDR1 SGHTA and CDR2 FQGNSA come from the germline V gene. This CDR3 has 18 residues. The junction had 12 bases not matched to a gene; V was cut back by 3 bases and J by 6 bases. CDR3 loop: CASSLEGLAGTILDTQYF. The CDR3 coding sequence is TGTGCCAGCAGCTTGGAGGGACTAGCGGGAACCATTTTGGATACGCAGTATTTT.

This chain connects TRBV9 to TRBJ2-2, with 7 bases lining up with TRBD2. V was clipped by 1 base and J by 10 bases; unmatched bases: 10. CDR1 and CDR2 (germline): SGDLS, YYNGEE. The CDR3 is 15 amino acids. The CDR3 DNA reads as TGTGCCAGCAGCGTATCCGTGGCTAGCGGTTCGGAGCTGTTTTTT. Translation gives CASSVSVASGSELFF.

This clone was recorded only once. V usage is TRBV11-3 and J usage is TRBJ2-3, with 7 bases lining up with TRBD1. Trimming cost V 1 base and J 6 bases; bases outside gene matches: 13. Germline values: CDR1 SGHNT, CDR2 YENEEA. The CDR3 contains 17 residues. CDR3 region: CASSLVVGGGLGDTQYF. In DNA, the CDR3 is TGTGCCAGCAGCTTAGTAGTAGGGGGCGGGCTTGGTGATACGCAGTATTTT. Variable domain in full (rest from reference TRBV11-3 and TRBJ2-3): EAGVVQSPRYKIIEKKQPVAFWCNPISGHNTLYWYLQNLGQGPELLIRYENEEAVDDSQLPKDRFSAERLKGVDSTLKIQPAELGDSAVYLCASSLVVGGGLGDTQYFGPGTRLTVL.

This sequence joins TRBV4-2 and TRBJ2-5; 9 bases align to TRBD1. The length of the CDR3 is 17 residues. Losses at the gene ends were 3 bases for V and 4 bases for J; bases not matched to a gene: 12. The V gene's germline CDR1 is LGHNA and CDR2 YNFKEQ. The CDR3 DNA reads as TGTGCCAGCAGCCATGGGACAGGGTTCGCCAACGGAGAGACCCAGTACTTC. Amino acids: CASSHGTGFANGETQYF.

This chain uses TRBV28 with TRBJ2-1; 9 nucleotides align to TRBD1. J was trimmed by 8 bases and V by 3 bases; bases with no gene match: 5. The V gene's germline CDR1 is MDHEN and CDR2 SYDVKM. The CDR3 length is 14 residues. CDR3 amino acids: CASSLTGGYYEQFF. The CDR3 nucleotides read TGTGCCAGCAGTTTGACAGGGGGGTATTATGAGCAGTTCTTC.

The gene calls are TRBV6-5 and TRBJ2-3, with 12 bases fitting TRBD2. V lost 2 bases and J lost 6; bases outside the gene matches: 3. The CDR3 runs 15 residues. Looked up from germline, CDR1 is MNHEY and CDR2 is SVGAGI. The CDR3 is CASSYGLAGMDTQYF. As DNA, the CDR3 is TGTGCCAGCAGTTACGGACTAGCGGGAATGGATACGCAGTATTTT.

The chain recombines TRBV5-1 with TRBJ2-5, with 16 positions matching TRBD2. This CDR3 has 16 amino acids. V was pared by 4 bases and J by 3 bases, with 3 bases of the junction left unmatched. Germline CDR1 SGHRS, CDR2 YFSETQ. Here the CDR3 reads CASSPGTSGREETQYF. DNA of the CDR3: TGCGCCAGCAGCCCTGGGACTAGCGGGAGGGAAGAGACCCAGTACTTC.

The chain links TRBV29-1 to TRBJ2-3, with 10 bases fitting TRBD2. The CDR3 extends over 16 amino acids. Losses at the gene ends were 1 base for V and 1 base for J; bases not matched to a gene: 5. Germline assignment: CDR1 SQVTM and CDR2 ANQGSEA. The CDR3 nucleotides are TGCAGCGTTGAAGGGACTAGCGGTATCGGCACAGATACGCAGTATTTT. Translation gives CSVEGTSGIGTDTQYF.